This T cell receptor (beta chain) was found in a study of beta chain features in type 1 diabetes. Trimming removed 4 bases from V and 1 base from J, with 11 bases in between. Germline CDR1 is SGHNT and CDR2 is YYREEE (reference sequence). The CDR3 runs 14 residues. This clone came up a few times. As yet, its antigen is unknown. The sample holds other DNA sequences that translate to the same CDR3. What was sequenced were expressed TCRB transcripts, since all of the isolated RNA had been reverse transcribed. Clones were sequenced by immunoSEQ multiplex PCR, and TCRdb holds only the in-frame ones, with some missing. Seen here are 130,000 or so clones, around 10% observed once, and the top ten hold 0.6% to 0.9%. Study-level findings and limits: The question of HLA type influencing TCRB rearrangement was one that remained unresolved here. For Type 1 diabetes patients, all four CD4+ subsets carried TCRB CDR3s that were moderately but significantly shorter. Type 1 diabetes patients had VDJ junctions that carried fewer insertions and more deletions.

The V call is TRBV5-4, the J call TRBJ2-5; D possibly corresponds to TRBD2 (5 bases). The TCR was taken from a man aged 30-40 years with type 1 diabetes. Source material: central memory CD4+ T cells from blood. The CDR3 here is CASSLEGAQETQYF. DNA for the CDR3: TGTGCCAGCAGCCTCGAGGGAGCCCAAGAGACCCAGTACTTC. Based on the CDR3 plus reference TRBV5-4 and TRBJ2-5, the full variable domain is ETGVTQSPTHLIKTRGQQVTLRCSSQSGHNTVSWYQQALGQGPQFIFQYYREEENGRGNFPPRFSGLQFPNYSSELNVNALELDDSALYLCASSLEGAQETQYFGPGTRLLVL.